The 18 T cell receptor beta chains in this list originate from one sample, sequenced in a study of blood T cell repertoires in COVID-19. Data came from immunoSEQ multiplex PCR; TCRdb stores just in-frame clones and leaves some out. The sample lists about 280,000 clones; roughly 80% were seen once. Sequencing was done on a sample of PBMCs or T cells enriched from blood (not recorded which). The receptors derive from a man aged 40-50 years who had been exposed to COVID-19.

V usage is TRBV19 and J usage is TRBJ1-5, with 8 positions matching TRBD1. The CDR3 totals 17 residues. The V and J ends lost 5 bases and 3 bases, in that order; junction bases with no gene match: 12. Germline CDR1 LNHDA, CDR2 SQIVND (reference sequence). DNA for the CDR3: TGTGCCAGTAGTGCTGACAGGGGTTCGATTCCCAATCAGCCCCAGCATTTT. This encodes CASSADRGSIPNQPQHF.

The rearrangement uses TRBV29-1 and TRBJ2-5; D is possibly TRBD2 (6 bases). The V gene's germline CDR1 is SQVTM and CDR2 ANQGSEA. The CDR3 totals 14 residues. The ends were cut back, 6 bases at V and 5 bases at J, with 19 bases in the middle. The CDR3 nucleotides read TGCAGCGTCTCCTCAGCGGGTGGGAGGGAGACCCAGTACTTC. It encodes CSVSSAGGRETQYF.

V usage is TRBV6-2 or TRBV6-3 and J usage is TRBJ2-7; 11 nucleotides match TRBD2. Germline CDR1 reads MNHEY; CDR2 reads SVGEGT. This CDR3 is 16 amino acids long. Trimming removed 1 base from V and 5 bases from J; junction bases left unmatched: 7. CDR3 residues: CASSYFSGRVSHEQYF. DNA for the CDR3: TGTGCCAGCAGTTACTTTAGCGGGAGGGTTTCCCACGAGCAGTACTTC.

The chain joins TRBV5-1 to TRBJ2-4, with a possible D match to TRBD1 (6 bases). Between the trimmed V and J ends, which lost 3 bases and 3 bases, there was a span of 10 bases. The CDR3 runs 14 residues. Germline V gene data show CDR1 as SGHRS and CDR2 as YFSETQ. In DNA form, the CDR3 reads TGCGCCAGCAGCTGGACAGAGAACAAAAACATTCAGTACTTC. Protein product: CASSWTENKNIQYF.

The chain joins TRBV20-1 to TRBJ1-2, with D possibly TRBD1 on 6 matching bases. V shed 7 bases and J shed 7 bases, with 13 bases lying between them. The CDR3 is 11 residues long. Germline V gene sequence: CDR1 DFQATT, CDR2 SNEGSKA (reference sequence). The CDR3 loop is CSGLGAGGYTF. The CDR3 coding sequence is TGCAGTGGTCTGGGGGCAGGTGGCTACACCTTC.

V is TRBV5-1 and J is TRBJ1-1; 7 bases map to TRBD1. Losses at the gene ends were 0 bases for V and 5 bases for J; bases not matched to a gene: 7. The CDR3 loop spans 15 amino acids. CDR1 SGHRS and CDR2 YFSETQ come from the germline V gene. CDR3 sequence: CASSLGATGRTEAFF. For the CDR3, the DNA is TGCGCCAGCAGCTTGGGCGCGACAGGGCGGACTGAAGCTTTCTTT.

The V and J genes are TRBV25-1 and TRBJ1-1; TRBD1 matches 8 bases. This CDR3 is 16 amino acids long. CDR1 is MGHDK and CDR2 is SYGVNS in the germline V gene. J was trimmed by 1 base and V by 2 bases; bases with no gene match: 6. CDR3 loop: CASSETGGGWNTEAFF. Here the CDR3 DNA reads TGTGCCAGCAGTGAAACAGGGGGGGGTTGGAACACTGAAGCTTTCTTT.

The gene calls are TRBV15 and TRBJ1-1; D is unclear. This CDR3 region has 13 residues. Trimming removed 0 bases from V and 12 bases from J, with 14 bases in between. CDR1 LNHNV and CDR2 YYDKDF come from the germline V gene (reference sequence). The CDR3, as DNA: TGTGCCACCAGCAGAGATCTGGAGGGATTAACTTTCTTT. It encodes CATSRDLEGLTFF.

V and J are TRBV5-1 and TRBJ2-5; TRBD2 is a possible D gene (5 bases). The CDR3 is made up of 14 amino acids. Germline V gives CDR1 SGHRS, CDR2 YFSETQ. The V and J ends lost 1 base and 2 bases respectively, with 9 bases between them. The DNA of the CDR3 is TGCGCCAGCAGCTTGTTCGGGGAACAAGAGACCCAGTACTTC. Translation gives CASSLFGEQETQYF.

The CDR3 DNA reads as TGTGCCAGCGCCTTTGGGGGCTACGGGGAGCTGTTTTTT. Translating it yields CASAFGGYGELFF. The chain links TRBV6-5 to TRBJ2-2, with D perhaps TRBD1 (6 bases). V lost 8 bases, J lost 7 bases, and 14 bases lay in between. The CDR3 covers 13 residues. The germline V gene has CDR1 MNHEY and CDR2 SVGAGI.

The chain links TRBV6-5 to TRBJ1-3; perhaps TRBD1 as D (6 bases). Germline values: CDR1 MNHEY, CDR2 SVGAGI. V was pared by 7 bases and J by 8 bases, with 15 bases between. The length of the CDR3 is 13 residues. DNA for the CDR3: TGTGCCAGCAATAGAGCAGGGGCGGACACCATATATTTT. Its protein product is CASNRAGADTIYF.

The chain recombines TRBV24-1 with TRBJ2-7; D might be TRBD1 (6 bases). Looked up from germline, CDR1 is KGHDR and CDR2 is SFDVKD. The length of the CDR3 is 16 residues. V shed 3 bases and J shed 0 bases, with 14 bases lying between them. For the CDR3, the DNA is TGTGCCACCAGTGATAGCCGGCGGACAGTCTCCTACGAGCAGTACTTC. Translation: CATSDSRRTVSYEQYF.

The J gene is TRBJ1-4, the V gene TRBV3-1 (or the pseudogene TRBV3-2); D is perhaps TRBD1 (6 bases). Trimming cost V 1 base and J 3 bases, with 9 bases left between them. Germline V gives CDR1 LGHDT, CDR2 YNNKEL (reference sequence). The CDR3 consists of 15 residues. The CDR3, as DNA: TGTGCCAGCAGCCAAGTCGCAGGGGCTAATGAAAAACTGTTTTTT. Amino acids: CASSQVAGANEKLFF.

The V gene is TRBV19, the J gene TRBJ2-2; 8 nucleotides agree with TRBD1. Unmatched junction bases numbered 11, after V lost 11 bases and J lost 6 bases. This CDR3 region has 14 residues. Germline CDR1 is LNHDA and CDR2 is SQIVND (reference sequence). The CDR3: CAGRQGARAGELFF. The DNA for the CDR3 is TGTGCCGGACGGCAGGGGGCGAGGGCCGGGGAGCTGTTTTTT. Drawing the rest from reference TRBV19 and TRBJ2-2, the complete variable domain is DGGITQSPKYLFRKEGQNVTLSCEQNLNHDAMYWYRQDPGQGLRLIYYSQIVNDFQKGDIAEGYSVSREKKESFPLTVTSAQKNPTAFYLCAGRQGARAGELFFGEGSRLTVL.

The CDR3 is CASRRTGYEQYF. The DNA of the CDR3 is TGTGCCAGCAGAAGAACGGGCTACGAGCAGTACTTC. The chain carries TRBV2 and TRBJ2-7, with unresolved D. The CDR3 covers 12 residues. The V gene lost 6 bases and the J gene lost 3 bases, with 9 bases spanning the gap. The germline V gene encodes CDR1 SNHLY and CDR2 FYNNEI.

The chain links TRBV3-1 (or the pseudogene TRBV3-2) to TRBJ1-4, with 9 bases aligning to TRBD1. The germline gives CDR1 LGHDT, CDR2 YNNKEL (reference sequence). The CDR3 contains 15 residues. Trimming removed 2 bases from V and 10 bases from J; junction bases left unmatched: 8. This CDR3 is CASSQQGQGRGKLFF. CDR3 DNA sequence: TGTGCCAGCAGCCAACAAGGACAGGGGCGGGGAAAACTGTTTTTT.

Turning to this clone: One junction end disagrees with the germline gene, perhaps due to a read error. The CDR3 DNA follows: TGTGCCATCTCCAACAGGGTAGACCAGGAGACCCAGTACTTC. Amino acids: CAISNRVDQETQYF. The chain uses TRBV10-3 and TRBJ2-5, with D maybe TRBD1 (6 bases). Germline V gene lookup returns CDR1 ENHRY and CDR2 SYGVKD. The CDR3 spans 14 residues.

This clone is a singleton in its sample. This chain links TRBV3-1 (or the pseudogene TRBV3-2) with TRBJ2-1; maybe TRBD2 (5 bases). V gave up 4 bases and J gave up 3 bases, with 13 bases separating them. Germline V CDR1 and CDR2: LGHDT, YNNKEL (reference sequence). The CDR3 loop spans 15 amino acids. CDR3 sequence (DNA): TGTGCCAGCAGCCCGAGCCGGGGAAACTACAATGAGCAGTTCTTC. Protein product: CASSPSRGNYNEQFF.